The rows below give T cell receptor beta chains drawn from one sample of a study of T cells of healthy individuals. Via MiXCR, TCRdb re-called the 5' RACE reads, giving one row per CDR3 protein. The table lists roughly 76,000 distinct CDR3 sequences, approximately 5.4% of them singletons. The receptors were gathered from a female donor in good health. Each CDR3 is given with its conserved first and last residue. Each record gives: J gene, V gene, D gene, clone size, CDR3 DNA, CDR3 protein. D genes are given only for firm matches. Clone size is stated in some rows and not others, as once, few, many or a class when expanded.

>TRBJ1-2|TRBV19|.|few
TGTGCCAGTAGTACCCGCCTTGAATCCCCCGTCTACTATGGCTACACCTTC
CASSTRLESPVYYGYTF
>TRBJ1-1|TRBV20-1|.|many
TGCAGTGCTAGAGATAATGCCCGGGAACTCGCTGAAGCTTTCTTT
CSARDNARELAEAFF
>TRBJ1-1|TRBV24-1|.|many
TGTGCCACCAGTGCTCAGGGCGGAAGTGAAGCTTTCTTT
CATSAQGGSEAFF
>TRBJ2-3|TRBV23-1|.|many
TGCGCCAGCAGTCGGTCGACTAGATACACAGATACGCAGTATTTT
CASSRSTRYTDTQYF
>TRBJ2-1|TRBV10-3|.|many
TGTGCCATCAGTGGAAGGGTAGGGCAGAGCTCCTACAATGAGCAGTTCTTC
CAISGRVGQSSYNEQFF
>TRBJ1-1|TRBV7-9|.|many
TGTGCCAGCAGCTTAGGAACAGGACCTGACACTGAAGCTTTCTTT
CASSLGTGPDTEAFF
>TRBJ2-2|TRBV7-6|.|few
TGTGCCAGCAGCTTATTCGAGGGGAACACCGGGGAGCTGTTTTTT
CASSLFEGNTGELFF
>TRBJ2-2|TRBV11-2|TRBD1|.
TGTGCCAGCAGCCCCCGGGACAGGGTGGACACCGGGGAGCTGTTTTTT
CASSPRDRVDTGELFF
>TRBJ1-5|TRBV6-2/TRBV6-3|.|.
TGTGCCAGCAGCCCCACAGGGCCCAGCAATCAGCCCCAGCATTTT
CASSPTGPSNQPQHF
>TRBJ2-4|TRBV5-1|.|few
TGCGCCAGCAGCGAAACAGGGCTAGCCAAAAACATTCAGTACTTC
CASSETGLAKNIQYF
>TRBJ2-7|TRBV18|TRBD1|few
TGTGCCAGCTCACCACCTTCAGGGGGTTTAACCTACGAGCAGTACTTC
CASSPPSGGLTYEQYF
>TRBJ2-7|TRBV28|TRBD2|many
TGTGCCAGCAGTTTGGGGGGGGACTCCTACGAGCAGTACTTC
CASSLGGDSYEQYF
>TRBJ1-2|TRBV7-9|.|.
TGTGCCAGCAGCTTAGCACAGTATGGCTACACCTTC
CASSLAQYGYTF
>TRBJ1-2|TRBV30|.|few
TGTGCCTGGAGTCCGGCTCCAGCTAACTATGGCTACACCTTC
CAWSPAPANYGYTF
>TRBJ2-3|TRBV4-1|TRBD2|many
TGCGCCAGCAGCCAGGGACTAGCGGGAGAAACAGATACGCAGTATTTT
CASSQGLAGETDTQYF
>TRBJ2-5|TRBV29-1|TRBD1|many
TGCAGCGTTGCGGGACAGGGTCTGCGTCAAGAGACCCAGTACTTC
CSVAGQGLRQETQYF
>TRBJ2-3|TRBV10-3|TRBD1|many
TGTGCCATCTTAGGACAGGGATCAGATACGCAGTATTTT
CAILGQGSDTQYF
>TRBJ2-3|TRBV3-1|.|many
TGTGCCAGCAGCCCGAATGATCGGCGGGGTCCCACAGATACGCAGTATTTT
CASSPNDRRGPTDTQYF
>TRBJ2-7|TRBV30|.|many
TGTGCCTGGAGTGTAGCGGAGGACCCCTACGAGCAGTACTTC
CAWSVAEDPYEQYF
>TRBJ2-1|TRBV3-1|TRBD2|many
TGTGCCAGCAGCCAGGAATCCAACCGGGAGGCTAATCCCCGGCAACGCAACAATGAGCAGTTCTTC
CASSQESNREANPRQRNNEQFF
>TRBJ2-7|TRBV4-3|.|.
TGCGCCAGCAGCCAAGCGACGGGCCCGGGCTACGAGCAGTACTTC
CASSQATGPGYEQYF
>TRBJ2-5|TRBV7-9|.|many
TGTGCCAGCAGCTTAGTACTCACTCAAGAGACCCAGTACTTC
CASSLVLTQETQYF
>TRBJ1-5|TRBV28|TRBD1|few
TGTGCCAGCAGGACTCCAGGGGGCAAGTTCAATCAGCCCCAGCATTTT
CASRTPGGKFNQPQHF
>TRBJ2-7|TRBV27|TRBD2|.
TGTGCCAGCAGTTGGGGACTAGGTACCGAGCAGTACTTC
CASSWGLGTEQYF
>TRBJ2-7|TRBV28|.|many
TGTGCCAGCAGCGACTATCTGAACGAGCAGTACTTC
CASSDYLNEQYF
>TRBJ2-7|TRBV5-6|TRBD2|.
TGTGCCAGCAGCGCGGGACTAGCGGGAATCGAGCAGTACTTC
CASSAGLAGIEQYF
>TRBJ1-5|TRBV12-3/TRBV12-4|.|few
TGTGCCAGCAGTTTGGGAGCGAGGAATCAGCCCCAGCATTTT
CASSLGARNQPQHF
>TRBJ2-7|TRBV4-1|TRBD2|few
TGCGCCAGCAGCGAGGAGGGTGGGACTAGCGGTTACGAGCAGTACTTC
CASSEEGGTSGYEQYF
>TRBJ1-1|TRBV20-1|.|many
TGCAGTGCTAGAGTGGGGGGGCCGGACACTGAAGCTTTCTTT
CSARVGGPDTEAFF
>TRBJ2-1|TRBV6-6|TRBD2|many
TGTGCCAGCAGTTACTCTAGCGGGAGGGCCTTTCATGAGCAGTTCTTC
CASSYSSGRAFHEQFF
>TRBJ2-1|TRBV27|TRBD2|many
TGTGCCAGCAGTTTAAGGACTAGCGGGAGGAGGGGCAATGAGCAGTTCTTC
CASSLRTSGRRGNEQFF